Presented here are 14 T cell receptor beta chains from one specimen sequenced in a study of T-cell memory formation after mild COVID-19. TCRdb re-called the 5' RACE reads with MiXCR, one entry per CDR3 protein. The sample shows hundreds of thousands of distinct CDR3 sequences, around 16% of them seen only once. The sample was PBMCs or a T cell subset sorted from them (not recorded which). The receptors originated from an adult woman who had mild COVID-19 (a few samples of this study predate the infection). Cell type and time point are not known.

The gene calls are TRBV3-1 and TRBJ1-6, with a possible D match to TRBD1 (5 bases). There are 14 residues in the CDR3. Trimming left V 4 bases short and J 9 bases short, with 13 bases between. Germline values: CDR1 LGHDT, CDR2 YNNKEL (reference sequence). CDR3 DNA: TGTGCCAGCAGCCCCTCCGGGGCAATTTCACCCCTCCACTTT. This gives the protein CASSPSGAISPLHF.

This clonotype was counted between two and nine times. For the CDR3, the DNA is TGTGCCACCAGTGGTACTCGCCCAGGGGGGCTAGCGGCCTATTACAATGAGCAGTTCTTC. Translating gives CATSGTRPGGLAAYYNEQFF. J is TRBJ2-1 and V is TRBV24-1; D is perhaps TRBD1 or TRBD2 (7 bases each). This CDR3 is 20 amino acids long. V lost 5 bases, J lost 4 bases, and 29 bases lay in between. Germline lookup yields CDR1 KGHDR and CDR2 SFDVKD.

Many counts were recorded for this clonotype. The V gene is TRBV5-4, the J gene TRBJ2-4, with D perhaps TRBD2 (5 bases). With 4 bases removed from V and 6 bases from J, the gap between germline ends came to 14 bases. CDR1 and CDR2 (germline): SGHNT, YYREEE (reference sequence). The CDR3 extends over 14 amino acids. CDR3 DNA: TGTGCCAGCAGCAACCGGGGTGGCGGAAACATTCAGTACTTC. It codes for CASSNRGGGNIQYF.

This clonotype came up many times. V and J are TRBV20-1 and TRBJ2-3; 13 bases agree with TRBD2. V lost 0 bases to trimming and J lost 4 bases; unmatched junction nucleotides: 4. The CDR3 runs to 16 residues. CDR1 is DFQATT and CDR2 is SNEGSKA in the germline V gene (reference sequence). CDR3 in amino acids: CSARDGTSGEADTQYF. The CDR3 DNA is TGCAGTGCTAGAGATGGGACTAGCGGGGAGGCAGATACGCAGTATTTT.

The rearrangement joins TRBV7-2 to TRBJ1-1; perhaps TRBD1 as D (5 bases). This CDR3 comprises 14 residues. CDR1 is SGHTA and CDR2 is FQGNSA in the germline V gene. Between the trimmed V and J ends, which lost 3 bases and 5 bases, there was a span of 13 bases. The CDR3 DNA sequence: TGTGCCAGCAGCTTTGATCACAGGATGACTGAAGCTTTCTTT. Protein product: CASSFDHRMTEAFF.

The sample holds a few counts of this clonotype. This chain links TRBV5-5 with TRBJ2-4; 10 positions agree with TRBD2. This CDR3 spans 13 amino acids. The trim removed 4 bases at V and 11 bases at J, leaving 6 bases unmatched. Germline lookup yields CDR1 SGHKS and CDR2 YYEKEE (reference sequence). DNA of the CDR3: TGTGCCAGCAGCCTGAGAGCGGGAGGGCTTCAGTACTTC. This gives the protein CASSLRAGGLQYF.

The chain couples TRBV7-9 to TRBJ2-1; D is perhaps TRBD1 (6 bases). Between the trimmed V and J ends, which lost 5 bases and 5 bases, there was a span of 10 bases. Germline-derived CDR1 and CDR2 are SEHNR and FQNEAQ (reference sequence). CDR3 length equals 13 residues. The CDR3 region is CASSQGNHNEQFF. CDR3 in DNA: TGTGCCAGCAGCCAGGGGAACCACAATGAGCAGTTCTTC.

This clonotype has just a few counts. V is TRBV6-5 and J is TRBJ2-7, with 8 bases lining up with TRBD2. The CDR3 consists of 14 residues. Germline CDR1 MNHEY, CDR2 SVGAGI. J was trimmed by 1 base and V by 5 bases; bases with no gene match: 4. CDR3 DNA: TGTGCCAGCAGTCGGGGCGGGGGGTCCTACGAGCAGTACTTC. It encodes CASSRGGGSYEQYF.

Many counts were recorded for this clonotype. V is TRBV12-3 or TRBV12-4 and J is TRBJ1-2; 12 bases line up with TRBD1. CDR3 length equals 17 residues. Trimming took 6 bases from V and 4 from J; bases not matched to a gene: 12. Here the CDR3 reads CASSFPGTGGASYGYTF. CDR3 nucleotide sequence: TGTGCCAGCAGCTTCCCCGGGACAGGGGGCGCAAGCTATGGCTACACCTTC.

This chain connects TRBV5-1 to TRBJ2-7, with D possibly being TRBD1 (7 bases). V was clipped by 5 bases and J by 8 bases, with 20 bases between them. The CDR3 is 14 amino acids. Per the germline V gene, CDR1 is SGHRS and CDR2 is YFSETQ. Written as DNA, the CDR3 is TGCGCCAGCAGGGGCGGGACAGCTCCTTCCAAGCAGTACTTC. It translates to CASRGGTAPSKQYF.

This clonotype was seen at least ten times. The V and J genes are TRBV5-1 and TRBJ2-3; D is unclear. CDR1 is SGHRS and CDR2 is YFSETQ in the germline V gene. The CDR3 spans 15 residues. V was pared by 0 bases and J by 0 bases, with 8 bases between. CDR3 region: CASSLADTSTDTQYF. CDR3 DNA: TGCGCCAGCAGCTTGGCCGATACTAGCACAGATACGCAGTATTTT.

The table lists this clonotype with a few counts. The rearrangement uses TRBV7-9 and TRBJ2-7; 7 bases are a match to TRBD2. The V segment lost 5 bases and the J segment 1 base; nucleotides outside the gene matches: 14. The CDR3 totals 17 residues. Germline V gene data show CDR1 as SEHNR and CDR2 as FQNEAQ (reference sequence). This chain's CDR3 is CASSPSLEREISYEQYF. The CDR3 nucleotides read TGTGCCAGCAGCCCCTCCCTGGAGCGGGAAATTTCCTACGAGCAGTACTTC.

A few counts support this clonotype. The chain employs TRBV12-3 or TRBV12-4 and TRBJ2-6; D not certain. The CDR3 contains 13 residues. V was trimmed by 6 bases and J by 12 bases, leaving 15 bases between them. The CDR3 here is CASRSTSGIVLTF. The CDR3 DNA follows: TGTGCCAGCAGATCAACCTCAGGTATCGTCCTGACTTTC.

V gene TRBV12-3 or TRBV12-4 combines with J gene TRBJ2-3; TRBD2 is a possible D gene (5 bases). V lost 6 bases and J 1 base, leaving 14 bases between the germline ends. There are 15 residues in the CDR3. CDR3 in DNA: TGTGCCAGCAGCCTCGCATCGAGGGGCACAGATACGCAGTATTTT. It yields the protein CASSLASRGTDTQYF.